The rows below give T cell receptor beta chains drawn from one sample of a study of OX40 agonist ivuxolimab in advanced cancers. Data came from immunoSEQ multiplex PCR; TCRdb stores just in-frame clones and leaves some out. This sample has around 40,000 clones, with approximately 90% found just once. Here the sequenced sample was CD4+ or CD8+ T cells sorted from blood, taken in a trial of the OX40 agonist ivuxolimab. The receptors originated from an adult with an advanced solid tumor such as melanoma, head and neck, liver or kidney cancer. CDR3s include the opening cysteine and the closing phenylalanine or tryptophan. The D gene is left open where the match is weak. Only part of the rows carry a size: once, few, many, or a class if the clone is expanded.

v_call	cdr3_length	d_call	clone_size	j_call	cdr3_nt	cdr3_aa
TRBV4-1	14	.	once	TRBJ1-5	TGCGCCAGCAGCCCGACAAATAGCAATCAGCCCCAGCATTTT	CASSPTNSNQPQHF
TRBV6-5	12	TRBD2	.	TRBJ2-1	TGTGCCAGCGGGGAGCGGGAATATGAGCAGTTCTTC	CASGEREYEQFF
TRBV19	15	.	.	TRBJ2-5	TGTGCCAGTAGTATTTGGGCAGGGAACCAAGAGACCCAGTACTTC	CASSIWAGNQETQYF
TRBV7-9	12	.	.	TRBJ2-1	TGTGCCAGCAGCAAGGACAGCAATGAGCAGTTCTTC	CASSKDSNEQFF
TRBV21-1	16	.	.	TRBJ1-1	TGTGCCAGCAGCAAGGAAATTGAGGGGTGGGGAACTGAAGCTTTCTTT	CASSKEIEGWGTEAFF
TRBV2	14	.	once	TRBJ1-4	TGTGCCAGCAGTGAGGACACCTGGGGGGAAAAACTGTTTTTT	CASSEDTWGEKLFF
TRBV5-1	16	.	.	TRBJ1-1	TGCGCCAGCAGCTGGGGGGACCGGAGGGTAAGCACTGAAGCTTTCTTT	CASSWGDRRVSTEAFF
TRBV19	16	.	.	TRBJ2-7	TGTGCCAGTAGTTCGCTTCCTTCGGACAACCGCCACGAGCAGTACTTC	CASSSLPSDNRHEQYF
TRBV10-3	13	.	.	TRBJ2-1	TGTGCCATCAGTTTCAATTCCGACAATGAGCAGTTCTTC	CAISFNSDNEQFF
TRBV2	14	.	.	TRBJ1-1	TGTGCCAGCAGTGAACAGGGAGGAAGCACTGAAGCTTTCTTT	CASSEQGGSTEAFF
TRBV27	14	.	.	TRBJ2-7	TGTGCCAGCAGCCCCTCCGGGACCCCCTACGAGCAGTACTTC	CASSPSGTPYEQYF
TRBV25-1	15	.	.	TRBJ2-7	TGTGCCAGCAGTGAAAGGTCGGGGGCAGGCTACGAGCAGTACTTC	CASSERSGAGYEQYF
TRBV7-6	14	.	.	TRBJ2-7	TGTGCCAGTAGCTCGCCGGGATCTTCCTACGAGCAGTACTTC	CASSSPGSSYEQYF
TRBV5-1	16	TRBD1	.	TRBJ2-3	TGCGCCAGCAGCTCGGGGACACAGGGGTGGGCAGATACGCAGTATTTT	CASSSGTQGWADTQYF
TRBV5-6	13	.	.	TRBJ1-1	TGTGCCAGCTTACACGGCTCGAACACTGAAGCTTTCTTT	CASLHGSNTEAFF
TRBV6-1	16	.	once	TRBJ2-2	TGTGCCAGCAGTGAGGTCCTAGGGGCCCGCCTCGGGGAGCTGTTTTTT	CASSEVLGARLGELFF
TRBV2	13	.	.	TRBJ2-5	TGTGCCAGCATCCCCGGGGTGGTAGAGACCCAGTACTTC	CASIPGVVETQYF
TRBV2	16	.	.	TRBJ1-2	TGTGCCAGCAGTCCCGACCTTGGGGTACCGCCCTACGGCTACACCTTC	CASSPDLGVPPYGYTF
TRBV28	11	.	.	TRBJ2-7	TGTGCCAGCAGGGAAAGCGACGCTAAGTACTTC	CASRESDAKYF
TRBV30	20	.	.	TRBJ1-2	TGTGCCTGGAGTGTAGGTGTAATTGGGCAGGGCCACCACAAGAACTATGGCTACACCTTC	CAWSVGVIGQGHHKNYGYTF
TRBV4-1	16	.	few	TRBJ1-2	TGTGCCAGCAGCCAAGAAATAACAGCTAACCCGTATGGCTACACCTTC	CASSQEITANPYGYTF
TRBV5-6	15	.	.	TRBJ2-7	TGTGCCAGCAGCTCTGGGACCAAGGGGACCTACGAGCAGTACTTC	CASSSGTKGTYEQYF
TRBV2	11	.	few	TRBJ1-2	TGTGCCAGCACCTACGAGATGACCCCAGACTTC	CASTYEMTPDF
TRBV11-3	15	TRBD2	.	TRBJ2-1	TGTGCCAGCAGCTTTACTAGCGGGGGGGCCTGGGAGCAGTTCTTC	CASSFTSGGAWEQFF
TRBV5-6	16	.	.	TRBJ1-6	TGTGCCAGCAGCCTGGGGTCCTCCTTCCATAATTCACCCCTCCACTTT	CASSLGSSFHNSPLHF
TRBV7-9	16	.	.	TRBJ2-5	TGTGCCAGCAGCCAACCTCCGTCCACGGACCAAGAGACCCAGTACTTC	CASSQPPSTDQETQYF
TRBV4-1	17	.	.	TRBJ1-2	TGCGCCAGCAGCCCGGCCCCCTCGCAACAGGTTATCTATGGCTACACCTTC	CASSPAPSQQVIYGYTF
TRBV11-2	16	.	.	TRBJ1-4	TGTGCCAGCAGCTTAGATCCGGGGGGGCGAGGTGAAAAACTGTTTTTT	CASSLDPGGRGEKLFF
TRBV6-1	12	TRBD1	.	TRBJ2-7	TGTGCCAGCACTGGGACAGGCTACGAGCAGTACTTC	CASTGTGYEQYF
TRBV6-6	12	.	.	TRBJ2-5	TGTGCCGGGGGGAGCTCCCAAGAGACCCAGTACTTC	CAGGSSQETQYF
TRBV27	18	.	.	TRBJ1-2	TGTGCCAGCAGTTTATACCCTTTGGAGGAGGTCCAGGGGTATGGCTACACCTTC	CASSLYPLEEVQGYGYTF
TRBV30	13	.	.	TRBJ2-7	TGTGCCTGGAGGGGGAATCCTGTGGACGAGCAGTACTTC	CAWRGNPVDEQYF
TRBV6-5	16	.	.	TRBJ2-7	TGTGCCAGCAGTTGGGCCCTGGGCGCGCTCTCCTACGAGCAGTACTTC	CASSWALGALSYEQYF
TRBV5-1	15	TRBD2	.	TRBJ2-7	TGCGCCAGCAGCTTATCAGCGGGGGTGTTCTACGAGCAGTACTTC	CASSLSAGVFYEQYF
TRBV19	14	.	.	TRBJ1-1	TGTGCCAGTAGTATAATGGGGGGGAACACTGAAGCTTTCTTT	CASSIMGGNTEAFF
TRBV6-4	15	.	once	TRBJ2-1	TGTGCCAGCAGTGTCACCACCTGGGGCTACAATGAGCAGTTCTTC	CASSVTTWGYNEQFF
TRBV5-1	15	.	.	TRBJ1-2	TGCGCCAGCAGCTTGGCCGGCAATGGTAACTATGGCTACACCTTC	CASSLAGNGNYGYTF
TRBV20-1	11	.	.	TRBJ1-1	TGCAGTGCCCCCTCGAACACTGAAGCTTTCTTT	CSAPSNTEAFF
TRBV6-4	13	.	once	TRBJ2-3	TGTGCCAGCAGTGAGGGAGCCACAGATACGCAGTATTTT	CASSEGATDTQYF
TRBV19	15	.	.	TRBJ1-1	TGTGCCAGTTCTCGCGGGCGGGGAAGGAACACTGAAGCTTTCTTT	CASSRGRGRNTEAFF
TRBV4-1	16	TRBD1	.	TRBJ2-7	TGCGCCAGCAGCCAAGATCAGGGGGCAGCAACCTACGAGCAGTACTTC	CASSQDQGAATYEQYF
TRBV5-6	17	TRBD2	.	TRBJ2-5	TGTGCCAGCAGCTTGGCGCTAGCGGGATTAGCCCAAGAGACCCAGTACTTC	CASSLALAGLAQETQYF
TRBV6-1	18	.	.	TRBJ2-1	TGTGCCAGCAGTGAAGAGAACTTTGGGAAATTCTTTCGAGTAAGGCAGTTCTTC	CASSEENFGKFFRVRQFF
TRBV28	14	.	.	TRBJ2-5	TGTGCCAGCAGCCCTGGAGGGGACGGTTTGACCCAGTACTTC	CASSPGGDGLTQYF
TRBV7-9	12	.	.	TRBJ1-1	TGTGCCAGCACCCCCCCGCGGGGTGAAGCTTTCTTT	CASTPPRGEAFF
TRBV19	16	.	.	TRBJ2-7	TGTGCCAGTAGTATAGTTTATCGTCCGGCAGACTACGAGCAGTACTTC	CASSIVYRPADYEQYF
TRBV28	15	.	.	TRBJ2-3	TGTGCCAGCAGTAGCAGGAGAAAAAGCACAGATACGCAGTATTTT	CASSSRRKSTDTQYF
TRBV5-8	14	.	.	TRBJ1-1	TGTGCCAGCAGCTTGGAACAGGCGAACACTGAAGCTTTCTTT	CASSLEQANTEAFF
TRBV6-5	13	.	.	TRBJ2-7	TGTGCCAGCAGTGAAATAGGGTCCTACGAGCAGTACTTC	CASSEIGSYEQYF
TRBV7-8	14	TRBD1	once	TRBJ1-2	TGTGCCAGCAGCCCACGAGGGGGCTACTATGGCTACACCTTC	CASSPRGGYYGYTF
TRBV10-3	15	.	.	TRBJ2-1	TGTGCCATCAGTGAGTCACGGGAGTGGTACAATGAGCAGTTCTTC	CAISESREWYNEQFF
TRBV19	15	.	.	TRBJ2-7	TGTGCCAGTAGCCTCACCTTGAGCAGGAACTACGAGCAGTACTTC	CASSLTLSRNYEQYF
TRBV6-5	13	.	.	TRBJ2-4	TGTGCCAGCAGTCGGGACACGAAAAACATTCAGTACTTC	CASSRDTKNIQYF
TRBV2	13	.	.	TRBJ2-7	TGTGCCAGCATGGGACGGCTCTCCTACGAGCAGTACTTC	CASMGRLSYEQYF